The 25 T cell receptor beta chains below were found in one sample sequenced in a study of OX40 agonist ivuxolimab in advanced cancers. Clones were sequenced by immunoSEQ multiplex PCR, and TCRdb holds only the in-frame ones, with some missing. The profile covers roughly 67,000 clones, with around 83% appearing a single time and 1.5% to 2% taken by the ten largest. The sequencing used CD4+ or CD8+ T cells sorted from blood, collected in a trial of the OX40 agonist ivuxolimab. The source of these receptors is an adult with an advanced solid tumor such as melanoma, head and neck, liver or kidney cancer.

The gene calls are TRBV4-3 and TRBJ2-5; unclear D gene. This CDR3 is 14 amino acids long. V gave up 1 base and J gave up 7 bases, with 13 bases separating them. The germline V gene has CDR1 LGHNA and CDR2 YSLEER. Here the CDR3 DNA reads TGCGCCAGCAGCCAAGCCGTTAGGCATGGGACCCAGTACTTC. Translation gives CASSQAVRHGTQYF.

The chain employs TRBV10-3 and TRBJ2-7, with 7 bases identical to TRBD2. J gave up 2 bases and V 2 bases, and 18 bases lay outside the gene matches. Germline V gene sequence: CDR1 ENHRY, CDR2 SYGVKD. The CDR3 spans 19 residues. Here the CDR3 reads CAISESKGLTPRITYEQYF. For the CDR3, the DNA is TGTGCCATCAGTGAGAGTAAGGGACTAACGCCGCGAATTACCTACGAGCAGTACTTC.

The chain couples TRBV9 to TRBJ2-1; 10 bases agree with TRBD2. Trimming took 0 bases from V and 7 from J; bases not matched to a gene: 4. Per germline, CDR1 SGDLS and CDR2 YYNGEE. The CDR3 is made up of 15 amino acids. This chain's CDR3 is CASSVELAGINEQFF. The DNA for the CDR3 is TGTGCCAGCAGCGTAGAACTAGCGGGAATAAATGAGCAGTTCTTC.

The sample holds a few counts of this clone. The chain links TRBV7-2 to TRBJ2-5; D ambiguous. Germline V gene data show CDR1 as SGHTA and CDR2 as FQGNSA. The CDR3 runs to 16 residues. Trimming took off 1 base at V and 5 bases at J, with 17 bases between the two ends. The CDR3 nucleotides are TGTGCCAGCAGCTTAGTTTCAGGAGAAAGCGCGGAGACCCAGTACTTC. Translating it yields CASSLVSGESAETQYF.

This sequence joins TRBV2 and TRBJ2-1; TRBD2 might be the D (6 bases). From germline, CDR1 is SNHLY and CDR2 FYNNEI. The CDR3 is 13 amino acids. The V and J ends lost 1 base and 7 bases respectively, with 8 bases between them. CDR3: CASSEEAGNEQFF. As DNA, the CDR3 is TGTGCCAGCAGTGAAGAGGCGGGGAATGAGCAGTTCTTC.

The rearrangement links TRBV5-1 to TRBJ2-7; TRBD2 matches at 11 bases. The ends lost 4 bases at V and 6 bases at J; junction bases unmatched: 6. CDR1 is SGHRS, CDR2 YFSETQ, per germline. The CDR3 totals 14 residues. The CDR3 spells CASSLGLAGGEQYF. The CDR3 nucleotides are TGCGCCAGCAGCCTCGGACTAGCGGGTGGCGAGCAGTACTTC.

The V and J genes are TRBV28 and TRBJ2-5; 9 bases align to TRBD2. The CDR3 consists of 16 residues. Germline V CDR1 and CDR2: MDHEN, SYDVKM. Trimming at V came to 3 bases and at J to 3 bases, leaving 8 bases not matched to a gene. The CDR3 DNA reads as TGTGCCAGCAGTTTTCTGGCGAGACTAGCGGAAGAGACCCAGTACTTC. This translates into CASSFLARLAEETQYF. The full variable domain, rest sourced from reference TRBV28 and TRBJ2-5, is DVKVTQSSRYLVKRTGEKVFLECVQDMDHENMFWYRQDPGLGLRLIYFSYDVKMKEKGDIPEGYSVSREKKERFSLILESASTNQTSMYLCASSFLARLAEETQYFGPGTRLLVL.

This clone was seen only a few times. The genes are TRBV11-2 and TRBJ2-3; D might be TRBD2 (5 bases). The CDR3 sequence is 15 residues long. Germline CDR1 SGHAT, CDR2 FQNNGV. V lost 5 bases, J lost 4 bases, and 16 bases lay in between. This CDR3 reads CASSLSFSVPDTQYF. The CDR3 DNA follows: TGTGCCAGCAGCCTTTCTTTTAGCGTCCCAGATACGCAGTATTTT.

J is TRBJ1-2 and V is TRBV28, with D possibly TRBD1 on 6 matching bases. The CDR3 is 12 amino acids. V shed 6 bases and J shed 8 bases, with 13 bases lying between them. The V gene's germline CDR1 is MDHEN and CDR2 SYDVKM. CDR3 DNA: TGTGCCAGCAGGAGACAGGAAAGGGGCTACACCTTC. Residues: CASRRQERGYTF.

The genes are TRBV7-9 and TRBJ2-7, with D hard to call. CDR1 SEHNR and CDR2 FQNEAQ come from the germline V gene (reference sequence). Trimming left V 3 bases short and J 3 bases short, with 24 bases between. This CDR3 has 18 residues. The CDR3 DNA is TGTGCCAGCAGCTTGGCATTCGAATCCCTCCTCACCGACTACGAGCAGTACTTC. Translated, it gives CASSLAFESLLTDYEQYF.

The CDR3 nucleotides are TGTGCCAGCAGTGGCCTCCGGTCCTACCGACACGAGCAGTACTTC. Its protein is CASSGLRSYRHEQYF. This chain connects TRBV28 to TRBJ2-7; no clear D. Germline V gene sequence: CDR1 MDHEN, CDR2 SYDVKM. Trimming left V 5 bases short and J 5 bases short, with 19 bases between. The CDR3 totals 15 residues.

J is TRBJ2-1 and V is TRBV29-1; 8 bases map to TRBD2. Germline lookup yields CDR1 SQVTM and CDR2 ANQGSEA. The CDR3 is 14 residues long. V was clipped by 4 bases and J by 4 bases; unmatched bases: 6. CDR3: CSVGPRGEYNEQFF. CDR3 in DNA: TGCAGCGTTGGGCCGCGGGGGGAATACAATGAGCAGTTCTTC.

The chain is built from TRBV19 and TRBJ2-3; D remains ambiguous. V dropped 4 bases and J dropped 0 bases, with 8 bases sitting between them. The germline CDR1 and CDR2 sequences are LNHDA and SQIVND (reference sequence). The CDR3 is 14 amino acids. The CDR3 reads CASSNAPSTDTQYF. The CDR3 nucleotides are TGTGCCAGTAGTAACGCCCCGAGCACAGATACGCAGTATTTT.

The chain links TRBV21-1 to TRBJ2-5; the table's D call, TRBD1, has no DNA check behind it. TRBV21-1 is noted as a pseudogene. The CDR3 totals 15 residues. The CDR3 coding sequence is TGTGCCAGCAGCCATCGAAAGGACAGCCAAGAGACCCAGTACTTC. Translating it yields CASSHRKDSQETQYF.

The chain couples TRBV28 to TRBJ2-7; D not certain. The CDR3 is 14 residues long. The germline V and J ends were trimmed by 4 bases and 2 bases, with 12 bases remaining between them. The germline V gene has CDR1 MDHEN and CDR2 SYDVKM. CDR3 residues: CASSSVFFAYEQYF. The CDR3 coding sequence is TGTGCCAGCAGTTCCGTTTTCTTCGCCTACGAGCAGTACTTC.

This clone is a singleton in its sample. The chain combines TRBV28 with TRBJ2-2; D gene unclear. The CDR3 runs to 11 residues. Germline loops: CDR1 MDHEN, CDR2 SYDVKM. Deletions cut 2 bases from V and 6 bases from J, with 1 base between. The CDR3 DNA sequence: TGTGCCAGCAGTTTAGCCGGGGAGCTGTTTTTT. This codes for CASSLAGELFF. Drawing the rest from reference TRBV28 and TRBJ2-2, the complete variable domain is DVKVTQSSRYLVKRTGEKVFLECVQDMDHENMFWYRQDPGLGLRLIYFSYDVKMKEKGDIPEGYSVSREKKERFSLILESASTNQTSMYLCASSLAGELFFGEGSRLTVL.

As concerns this clone: Germline and junction disagree at one end, which may indicate a read error. The J gene is TRBJ2-2, the V gene TRBV4-1; tentative D call: TRBD2 (5 bases). There are 15 residues in the CDR3. Germline V lookup: CDR1 MGHRA, CDR2 YSYEKL. The CDR3 sequence: CASSQDSANTRELFF. DNA of the CDR3: TGCGCCAGCAGCCAAGATAGCGCGAACACCAGGGAGCTGTTTTTT.

The CDR3 spells CASSPVGDTQYF. DNA for the CDR3: TGTGCCAGTTCCCCGGTAGGTGATACGCAGTATTTT. The chain employs TRBV27 and TRBJ2-3, with D unclear. Germline V gene lookup returns CDR1 MNHEY and CDR2 SMNVEV (reference sequence). The CDR3 loop spans 12 amino acids. Deletions cut 9 bases from V and 6 bases from J, with 13 bases between.

This rearrangement joins TRBV7-7 to TRBJ1-2, with TRBD1 identical over 10 bases. CDR3 length: 16 residues. Germline V gene sequence: CDR1 SSHAT, CDR2 FNYEAQ (reference sequence). Trimming cost V 5 bases and J 4 bases; bases outside gene matches: 10. CDR3 sequence reads: CASSPSGTGDFYGYTF. The CDR3 coding sequence is TGTGCCAGCAGCCCCTCCGGGACAGGGGATTTCTATGGCTACACCTTC. Full variable domain (remainder filled in from reference TRBV7-7 and TRBJ1-2): GAGVSQSPRYKVTKRGQDVTLRCDPISSHATLYWYQQALGQGPEFLTYFNYEAQPDKSGLPSDRFSAERPEGSISTLTIQRTEQRDSAMYRCASSPSGTGDFYGYTFGSGTRLTVV.

The gene calls are TRBV9 and TRBJ2-1, with TRBD2 matching 8 bases. The germline V gene encodes CDR1 SGDLS and CDR2 YYNGEE. The V gene end was trimmed by 4 bases and the J gene end by 7 bases; junction bases not matched to a gene: 16. This CDR3 comprises 17 residues. The CDR3 region is CASSPSTNGRARNEQFF. CDR3 nucleotide sequence: TGTGCCAGCAGCCCCTCTACAAACGGGAGGGCCAGAAATGAGCAGTTCTTC.

The chain has TRBV7-2 and TRBJ2-2; D not resolved. Germline CDR1 reads SGHTA; CDR2 reads FQGNSA. The V end lost 7 bases, the J end lost 2 bases, and 11 bases lay between the germline ends. The CDR3 extends over 14 amino acids. CDR3 loop: CASTLGRNTGELFF. In DNA, the CDR3 is TGTGCCAGCACCCTTGGCAGAAACACCGGGGAGCTGTTTTTT.

The gene calls are TRBV4-1 and TRBJ1-5; D call uncertain. V was pared by 2 bases and J by 6 bases, with 8 bases between. Germline CDR1 reads MGHRA; CDR2 reads YSYEKL. The CDR3 consists of 13 residues. The CDR3 DNA is TGCGCCAGCAGCCAATCTCTAGGTCAGCCCCAGCATTTT. Residues: CASSQSLGQPQHF.

The gene calls are TRBV18 and TRBJ1-5; no definite D call. Between the trimmed V and J ends, which lost 2 bases and 1 base, there was a span of 3 bases. This CDR3 has 13 residues. Germline CDR1 KGHSH, CDR2 LQKENI. CDR3 amino acids: CASSPGSNQPQHF. CDR3 nucleotide sequence: TGTGCCAGCTCACCAGGGAGCAATCAGCCCCAGCATTTT. The entire variable domain, with the rest obtained from reference TRBV18 and TRBJ1-5, is as follows: NAGVMQNPRHLVRRRGQEARLRCSPMKGHSHVYWYRQLPEEGLKFMVYLQKENIIDESGMPKERFSAEFPKEGPSILRIQQVVRGDSAAYFCASSPGSNQPQHFGDGTRLSIL.

The V call is TRBV9, the J call TRBJ2-3; unclear D gene. This CDR3 is 13 amino acids long. Germline V lookup: CDR1 SGDLS, CDR2 YYNGEE. The ends were cut back, 5 bases at V and 1 base at J, with 8 bases in the middle. Here the CDR3 reads CASRAAGTDTQYF. Written as DNA, the CDR3 is TGTGCCAGCAGGGCGGCTGGCACAGATACGCAGTATTTT. Using reference TRBV9 and TRBJ2-3 for the parts outside the CDR3, the full variable domain is DSGVTQTPKHLITATGQRVTLRCSPRSGDLSVYWYQQSLDQGLQFLIQYYNGEERAKGNILERFSAQQFPDLHSELNLSSLELGDSALYFCASRAAGTDTQYFGPGTRLTVL.

The chain couples TRBV19 to TRBJ2-7; 9 bases fit TRBD1. This CDR3 spans 15 amino acids. Germline V gives CDR1 LNHDA, CDR2 SQIVND (reference sequence). Trimming at V came to 5 bases and at J to 4 bases, leaving 9 bases not matched to a gene. The CDR3 sequence is CASSGLGQGSYEQYF. CDR3 in DNA: TGTGCCAGTAGTGGCCTGGGACAGGGATCGTACGAGCAGTACTTC.